This TCR beta chain appears in the sequencing data of a study of preoperative IRX-2 immunotherapy in early breast cancer. The CDR3 sequence is 16 residues long. Repertoires were generated with immunoSEQ multiplex PCR, while TCRdb's copy carries only in-frame clones and drops some. This table holds 25,000 to 35,000 clones, about 79% found once. Specified treatment: preoperative locoregional IRX-2 cytokine immunotherapy. The receptor was derived from a human donor with breast cancer. The sample was acquired from a patient treated with IRX-2 immunotherapy. The genes are TRBV1 and TRBJ1-3; the table's D call of TRBD1 was not tested on the DNA. TRBV1 is tagged as a pseudogene. DNA of the CDR3: TGCGCCAGCAGCCAAGGAGGGGGCCGTTCCGGGAACACCATATATTTT. Residues: CASSQGGGRSGNTIYF.